Sequencing of this T cell receptor beta chain was carried out in a study of cytomegalovirus exposure and HLA in healthy donors. This PCR relied on a set of 60 Vbeta primers and 13 Jbeta primers. Some clones are missing from TCRdb's copy, which holds only in-frame ones; the method was immunoSEQ multiplex PCR. The repertoire holds about 100,000 clones, with roughly 77% as singletons. CDR1 and CDR2 (germline): SGHDN, FVKESK. With 6 bases removed from V and 8 bases from J, the gap between germline ends came to 10 bases. The CDR3 runs 12 residues. Sequenced sample: PBMCs. This receptor was obtained from a man aged 30 to 39 in good health and CMV-seronegative. V usage is TRBV14 and J usage is TRBJ1-4; no definite D call. CDR3 amino acids: CASSHTQEKLFF. For the CDR3, the DNA is TGTGCCAGCAGTCATACACAGGAAAAACTGTTTTTT.